This T cell receptor beta chain originates from a study of T cells in tumors after PD-1 blockade. Study background: Some patients also took daily vismodegib 150 mg during anti-PD-1 treatment.

Tumor or blood genomic DNA was sequenced, with inputs of about 616 ng to 6,500 ng. The repertoire was sequenced with immunoSEQ multiplex PCR; TCRdb's copy has only in-frame clones and lacks some. The sample records tens of thousands of clones, approximately 79% being singletons. V dropped 3 bases and J dropped 6 bases, with 13 bases sitting between them. Looked up from germline, CDR1 is SGHTA and CDR2 is FQGNSA. The CDR3 is 14 residues long. The receptor was isolated from a human donor with advanced basal cell or squamous cell carcinoma (not recorded which). The J gene is TRBJ2-3, the V gene TRBV7-2, with D tentatively TRBD2 (5 bases). The sequencing used PBMCs, collected before anti-PD-1 therapy. The CDR3 coding sequence is TGTGCCAGCAGCTTTCGAGACTATGGGGATACGCAGTATTTT. It encodes CASSFRDYGDTQYF.